The 21 T cell receptor beta chains below come from one sample, sequenced in a study of OX40 agonist ivuxolimab in advanced cancers. Clones were sequenced by immunoSEQ multiplex PCR, and TCRdb holds only the in-frame ones, with some missing. The sample contains 80,000 or so clones, over 75% of which appear only once. The input for sequencing was CD4+ or CD8+ T cells sorted from blood, taken in a trial of the OX40 agonist ivuxolimab. These receptor sequences come from an adult with an advanced solid tumor such as melanoma, head and neck, liver or kidney cancer.

This clone came up a few times. The chain couples TRBV5-6 to TRBJ1-2; tentative D call: TRBD1 (5 bases). V was clipped by 0 bases and J by 2 bases, with 17 bases between them. CDR1 and CDR2 from the germline V gene are SGHDT and YYEEEE. This CDR3 has 17 residues. This CDR3 reads CASSLGLAGLQNYGYTF. CDR3 nucleotides: TGTGCCAGCAGCTTGGGGTTGGCAGGGCTTCAAAACTATGGCTACACCTTC.

The chain has TRBV11-3 and TRBJ2-7; weak D call: TRBD1 (6 bases). V lost 3 bases, J lost 4 bases, and 10 bases lay in between. The CDR3 totals 13 residues. The germline V gene has CDR1 SGHNT and CDR2 YENEEA. Written as DNA, the CDR3 is TGTGCCAGCAGCTTTTCCCAGGGGTACGAGCAGTACTTC. It specifies CASSFSQGYEQYF.

V is TRBV4-3 and J is TRBJ1-4; D is possibly TRBD1 (6 bases). The germline V gene has CDR1 LGHNA and CDR2 YSLEER. Trimming shortened V by 5 bases and J by 2 bases, and 15 bases separated the two germline ends. The CDR3 covers 16 residues. The CDR3 DNA reads as TGCGCCAGCAGCATAGGGAAAGGGGGGACTAATGAAAAACTGTTTTTT. Its translation: CASSIGKGGTNEKLFF.

The chain joins TRBV11-3 to TRBJ1-1; TRBD1 agrees at 8 bases. The CDR3 runs to 15 residues. With V trimmed by 4 bases and J by 2 bases, 6 bases remained unmatched. Germline V gene sequence: CDR1 SGHNT, CDR2 YENEEA. In DNA form, the CDR3 reads TGTGCCAGCAGCTCTGGGACAGGCCGTAACACTGAAGCTTTCTTT. Encoded protein: CASSSGTGRNTEAFF.

This chain connects TRBV6-5 to TRBJ1-5; D not certain. The germline V and J ends were trimmed by 5 bases and 10 bases, with 9 bases remaining between them. Germline-derived CDR1 and CDR2 are MNHEY and SVGAGI. This CDR3 comprises 11 residues. The CDR3 is CASSELVPQHF. The CDR3 region has the DNA TGTGCCAGCAGTGAATTGGTCCCCCAGCATTTT.

This clone was recorded a few times. This chain connects TRBV25-1 to TRBJ2-3; possible D gene TRBD2, 6 bases. The CDR3 length is 15 residues. Between the trimmed V and J ends, which lost 2 bases and 6 bases, there was a span of 15 bases. The germline V gene encodes CDR1 MGHDK and CDR2 SYGVNS. CDR3 coding DNA: TGTGCCAGCAGTGAAAGGGTAGCCCGGGGGGATACGCAGTATTTT. Translating gives CASSERVARGDTQYF.

The V and J genes are TRBV1 and TRBJ2-1; TRBD1, the D gene given by the table, was not confirmed from the DNA. TRBV1 is tagged as a pseudogene. This CDR3 is built from 15 residues. CDR3 sequence: CTSRDRGYSYNEQFF. As DNA, the CDR3 is TGCACCAGCAGGGACAGGGGCTACTCCTACAATGAGCAGTTCTTC.

This chain uses TRBV4-1 with TRBJ1-2; D gene uncertain. Looked up from germline, CDR1 is MGHRA and CDR2 is YSYEKL. The V gene lost 3 bases and the J gene lost 0 bases, with 5 bases spanning the gap. The CDR3 extends over 13 amino acids. DNA of the CDR3: TGCGCCAGCAGCCACCTATCTAACTATGGCTACACCTTC. Its protein product is CASSHLSNYGYTF.

V is TRBV11-2 and J is TRBJ2-7, with 11 positions matching TRBD1. The germline V gene encodes CDR1 SGHAT and CDR2 FQNNGV. There are 14 residues in the CDR3. The ends lost 5 bases at V and 7 bases at J; junction bases unmatched: 7. CDR3 DNA: TGTGCCAGCAGCCCAGGACAGGGGGCGAGGGAGCAGTACTTC. Its protein is CASSPGQGAREQYF.

The chain uses TRBV4-2 and TRBJ2-1, with 10 bases identical to TRBD2. This CDR3 is 17 amino acids long. Germline assignment: CDR1 LGHNA and CDR2 YNFKEQ. Trimming took 4 bases from V and 8 from J; bases not matched to a gene: 14. The CDR3 is CASSPRGAGGGGDEQFF. The CDR3 DNA reads as TGTGCCAGCAGCCCCCGTGGAGCGGGGGGGGGAGGGGATGAGCAGTTCTTC.

The chain recombines TRBV13 with TRBJ2-5, with TRBD2 identical over 13 bases. Losses at the gene ends were 7 bases for V and 0 bases for J; bases not matched to a gene: 2. Germline-derived CDR1 and CDR2 are PRHDT and FYEKMQ (reference sequence). There are 15 residues in the CDR3. The CDR3 sequence is CASKGLAGHQETQYF. CDR3 DNA sequence: TGTGCCAGCAAGGGACTAGCGGGGCACCAAGAGACCCAGTACTTC.

The chain has TRBV5-1 and TRBJ2-1, with D perhaps matching TRBD1 or TRBD2 (6 bases each). The CDR3 contains 15 residues. Trimming left V 1 base short and J 4 bases short, with 12 bases between. CDR1 is SGHRS and CDR2 is YFSETQ in the germline V gene. CDR3 protein: CASSLSGGHYNEQFF. DNA of the CDR3: TGCGCCAGCAGCTTGTCCGGGGGCCATTACAATGAGCAGTTCTTC.

The chain recombines TRBV5-1 with TRBJ2-7, with D perhaps matching TRBD1 (5 bases). CDR1 is SGHRS and CDR2 is YFSETQ in the germline V gene. CDR3 length: 15 residues. V lost 0 bases to trimming and J lost 0 bases, with 10 bases between them. CDR3 in amino acids: CASSLGQPSSYEQYF. DNA of the CDR3: TGCGCCAGCAGCTTGGGACAGCCTAGCTCCTACGAGCAGTACTTC.

V and J are TRBV27 and TRBJ1-6; perhaps TRBD1 as D (5 bases). V gave up 0 bases and J gave up 4 bases, with 13 bases separating them. The CDR3 length is 17 residues. Germline-derived CDR1 and CDR2 are MNHEY and SMNVEV (reference sequence). CDR3 amino acids: CASSLSMGGTYNSPLHF. Here the CDR3 DNA reads TGTGCCAGCAGTTTATCGATGGGTGGGACTTATAATTCACCCCTCCACTTT.

The chain combines TRBV7-9 with TRBJ2-2; 8 positions agree with TRBD1. The CDR3 is 14 amino acids. Germline V CDR1 and CDR2: SEHNR, FQNEAQ (reference sequence). V trimming: 4 bases; J trimming: 6 bases; junction bases outside the gene matches: 4. The CDR3 nucleotides are TGTGCCAGCAGCTCGTGGACAGGGTCCGGGGAGCTGTTTTTT. It codes for CASSSWTGSGELFF.

In regard to this clone: Its ends do not fully match the called genes, so a read error is possible. The genes are TRBV28 and TRBJ2-7; D may be TRBD2 (5 bases). The CDR3 consists of 17 residues. The V gene's germline CDR1 is MDHEN and CDR2 SYDVKM. CDR3 region: CASSPTPGTKSSCEQYF. The CDR3 bases are TGTGCCAGCAGTCCTACCCCGGGAACGAAAAGCTCCTGCGAGCAGTACTTC.

The V and J genes are TRBV27 and TRBJ2-1; maybe TRBD2 (6 bases). Trimming shortened V by 5 bases and J by 6 bases, and 11 bases separated the two germline ends. This CDR3 contains 13 residues. The germline gives CDR1 MNHEY, CDR2 SMNVEV (reference sequence). CDR3 DNA sequence: TGTGCCAGCAGTCCGACTAGGTCCAATGAGCAGTTCTTC. It yields the protein CASSPTRSNEQFF.

The chain carries TRBV5-1 and TRBJ2-7; TRBD1 agrees at 9 bases. CDR1 SGHRS and CDR2 YFSETQ come from the germline V gene. Trimming at V came to 0 bases and at J to 4 bases, leaving 5 bases not matched to a gene. The length of the CDR3 is 15 residues. Written as DNA, the CDR3 is TGCGCCAGCAGCTTGGGGCGGACAGGGGAGTACGAGCAGTACTTC. This encodes CASSLGRTGEYEQYF. Using reference TRBV5-1 and TRBJ2-7 for the parts outside the CDR3, the full variable domain is KAGVTQTPRYLIKTRGQQVTLSCSPISGHRSVSWYQQTPGQGLQFLFEYFSETQRNKGNFPGRFSGRQFSNSRSEMNVSTLELGDSALYLCASSLGRTGEYEQYFGPGTRLTVT.

The chain uses TRBV9 and TRBJ2-3, with 8 bases fitting TRBD2. V was pared by 4 bases and J by 0 bases, with 7 bases of the junction left unmatched. CDR3 length: 16 amino acids. Germline CDR1 reads SGDLS; CDR2 reads YYNGEE. CDR3 sequence reads: CASSIQAGVSTDTQYF. In DNA, the CDR3 is TGTGCCAGCAGCATACAAGCGGGAGTCAGCACAGATACGCAGTATTTT. Full variable domain (missing parts from reference TRBV9 and TRBJ2-3): DSGVTQTPKHLITATGQRVTLRCSPRSGDLSVYWYQQSLDQGLQFLIQYYNGEERAKGNILERFSAQQFPDLHSELNLSSLELGDSALYFCASSIQAGVSTDTQYFGPGTRLTVL.

The chain combines TRBV19 with TRBJ2-5; D remains unclear. V was shortened by 6 bases and J by 4 bases, with 12 bases between the two germline ends. Germline lookup yields CDR1 LNHDA and CDR2 SQIVND (reference sequence). The length of the CDR3 is 13 residues. The CDR3 protein is CASSPVPGETQYF. The CDR3 coding sequence is TGTGCCAGTAGCCCTGTTCCGGGAGAGACCCAGTACTTC.

This clone has just one count. V gene TRBV2 combines with J gene TRBJ2-1; D gene ambiguous. Trimming stripped 6 bases from V and 4 bases from J, with 4 bases between. Germline CDR1 is SNHLY and CDR2 is FYNNEI. The CDR3 length is 11 residues. CDR3 sequence reads: CASREYNEQFF. Written as DNA, the CDR3 is TGTGCCAGCAGGGAATACAATGAGCAGTTCTTC. The variable domain in full, with the rest retrieved from reference TRBV2 and TRBJ2-1, is EPEVTQTPSHQVTQMGQEVILRCVPISNHLYFYWYRQILGQKVEFLVSFYNNEISEKSEIFDDQFSVERPDGSNFTLKIRSTKLEDSAMYFCASREYNEQFFGPGTRLTVL.